Presented here are 25 T cell receptor beta chains from one specimen sequenced in a study of metastatic and nonmetastatic thyroid tumors (dated by TCRdb to about 2020). Library preparation employed PCR. The reads were generated on an Illumina HiSeq 4000. TCRdb itself trimmed the public reads at Q25 with fastp, ran MiXCR and retained productive beta chains. The sample table records about 16,000 clones; about a quarter of these occur just once. The ten top clones hold roughly 14% of the sample. Before undergoing thyroid surgery, none of the patients had been given any kind of treatment. The material sequenced was adjacent normal tissue. These receptors came from a female donor with papillary thyroid cancer or a benign thyroid nodule (not recorded which). Some clones in this sample may be carry-over from other donors' samples.

This sequence joins TRBV28 and TRBJ1-2, with 10 bases matching TRBD1. With V trimmed by 5 bases and J by 4 bases, 10 bases remained unmatched. Per the germline V gene, CDR1 is MDHEN and CDR2 is SYDVKM. This CDR3 contains 16 residues. CDR3 bases: TGTGCCAGCAGTCCCGGACAGGGGGGATTTCGCTATGGCTACACCTTC. Its protein product is CASSPGQGGFRYGYTF.

About this clone itself: One end of the junction does not line up with germline, which may come from a read error. The rearrangement uses TRBV5-1 and TRBJ2-7; D may be TRBD2 (6 bases). The CDR3 covers 16 residues. Germline CDR1 SGHRS, CDR2 YFSETQ. CDR3 in DNA: TGCGCCAGCACCTTGGTCGGGGGAAGGACCTCCTACGAGCAGTACTTC. It encodes CASTLVGGRTSYEQYF.

V and J are TRBV19 and TRBJ2-1; 10 bases match TRBD1. Germline V gene lookup returns CDR1 LNHDA and CDR2 SQIVND (reference sequence). The CDR3 has 18 amino acids. V was pared by 8 bases and J by 1 base, with 14 bases of the junction left unmatched. The CDR3 here is CASGYTSDRGRSYNEQFF. The CDR3 DNA sequence: TGTGCCAGTGGTTACACCTCAGACAGGGGGCGTTCCTACAATGAGCAGTTCTTC.

This clone occurred a few times. The chain links TRBV28 to TRBJ2-7, with TRBD2 matching over 8 bases. J gave up 5 bases and V 6 bases, and 12 bases lay outside the gene matches. Looked up from germline, CDR1 is MDHEN and CDR2 is SYDVKM. The CDR3 consists of 15 residues. The CDR3, as DNA: TGTGCCAGCAGCCGGGAATCAGCGGGAGTAGACGAGCAGTACTTC. This sequence encodes CASSRESAGVDEQYF.

J is TRBJ1-2 and V is TRBV20-1; tentative D call: TRBD1 (5 bases). V shed 0 bases and J shed 4 bases, with 9 bases lying between them. This CDR3 comprises 13 residues. Germline V CDR1 and CDR2: DFQATT, SNEGSKA (reference sequence). The CDR3 reads CSAREGTGYGYTF. CDR3 sequence (DNA): TGCAGTGCTAGAGAAGGGACGGGCTATGGCTACACCTTC.

There are a few counts of this clone. The chain is built from TRBV11-2 and TRBJ2-5, with unresolved D. The germline CDR1 and CDR2 sequences are SGHAT and FQNNGV. The CDR3 consists of 13 residues. The V end lost 1 base, the J end lost 5 bases, and 8 bases lay between the germline ends. CDR3 DNA sequence: TGTGCCAGCAGCTTAGGTCTTTCGGAGACCCAGTACTTC. Translating it yields CASSLGLSETQYF.

This chain connects TRBV5-6 to TRBJ1-2, with D maybe TRBD1 (5 bases). CDR3 length: 17 residues. CDR1 and CDR2 from the germline V gene are SGHDT and YYEEEE. V was clipped by 2 bases and J by 4 bases, with 21 bases between them. The CDR3 DNA sequence: TGTGCCAGCAGCTTAGAATTCACAGGCGCCAATTCCTATGGCTACACCTTC. It codes for CASSLEFTGANSYGYTF.

This clone is medium-sized by share. Other nucleotide sequences in the sample specify the same CDR3. The V gene is TRBV9, the J gene TRBJ2-3; 7 bases agree with TRBD2. Trimming at V came to 7 bases and at J to 7 bases, leaving 3 bases not matched to a gene. The CDR3 is made up of 11 amino acids. Germline lookup yields CDR1 SGDLS and CDR2 YYNGEE. The CDR3 DNA is TGTGCCAGCGGAGCGGGGAATACGCAGTATTTT. Amino acid sequence: CASGAGNTQYF.

This clone occurred a few times. The rearrangement uses TRBV6-1 and TRBJ1-2; D is perhaps TRBD1 (6 bases). Trimming removed 7 bases at V and 6 bases at J, with 18 bases between. Looked up from germline, CDR1 is MNHNS and CDR2 is SASEGT. This CDR3 is 14 amino acids long. CDR3 in amino acids: CASTRSGGGHGYTF. CDR3 nucleotides: TGTGCCAGCACCCGTTCAGGCGGGGGCCATGGCTACACCTTC.

The chain combines TRBV12-3 or TRBV12-4 with TRBJ2-1; D unresolved. V was trimmed by 1 base and J by 3 bases, leaving 4 bases between them. The CDR3 has 13 residues. CDR3 nucleotide sequence: TGTGCCAGCAGTTTAGATAACTACAATGAGCAGTTCTTC. Amino acid sequence: CASSLDNYNEQFF.

This chain connects TRBV19 to TRBJ2-7; possibly TRBD2 for D (6 bases). Trimming cost V 7 bases and J 4 bases, with 17 bases left between them. The CDR3 extends over 14 amino acids. CDR1 is LNHDA and CDR2 is SQIVND in the germline V gene (reference sequence). This chain's CDR3 is CASNNALGGYEQYF. CDR3 DNA sequence: TGTGCCAGTAACAACGCATTGGGGGGTTACGAGCAGTACTTC.

This clone was picked up a small number of times. J is TRBJ1-1 and V is TRBV27; D gene ambiguous. Trimming cost V 3 bases and J 3 bases, with 8 bases left between them. The CDR3 totals 13 residues. The germline CDR1 and CDR2 sequences are MNHEY and SMNVEV (reference sequence). The CDR3 DNA sequence: TGTGCCAGCAGTTTTGGTTCATACACTGAAGCTTTCTTT. Its protein product is CASSFGSYTEAFF.

This chain joins TRBV11-2 and TRBJ2-1; D might be TRBD1 or TRBD2, each matching 5 bases. This CDR3 comprises 18 residues. The germline V and J ends were trimmed by 1 base and 2 bases, with 18 bases remaining between them. Germline V lookup: CDR1 SGHAT, CDR2 FQNNGV. CDR3: CASSLGFMGDHPYNEQFF. The CDR3 region has the DNA TGTGCCAGCAGCTTAGGGTTTATGGGGGACCACCCCTACAATGAGCAGTTCTTC. The full variable domain, with the rest looked up from reference TRBV11-2 and TRBJ2-1, is EAGVAQSPRYKIIEKRQSVAFWCNPISGHATLYWYQQILGQGPKLLIQFQNNGVVDDSQLPKDRFSAERLKGVDSTLKIQPAKLEDSAVYLCASSLGFMGDHPYNEQFFGPGTRLTVL.

CDR3 amino acids: CASSPSPGFTEAFF. The CDR3 DNA is TGTGCCAGCAGCCCTTCCCCCGGCTTCACTGAAGCTTTCTTT. The genes are TRBV12-3 or TRBV12-4 and TRBJ1-1, with D hard to call. Deletions cut 6 bases from V and 4 bases from J, with 15 bases between. The CDR3 has 14 amino acids.

This clone was counted between two and nine times. The chain links TRBV28 to TRBJ2-2, with a weak D call TRBD2 (6 bases). Trimming cost V 2 bases and J 3 bases, with 16 bases left between them. Germline assignment: CDR1 MDHEN and CDR2 SYDVKM. The CDR3 is 17 residues long. The CDR3 loop reads CASSLGGVGGHTGELFF. The CDR3 DNA is TGTGCCAGCAGTTTAGGCGGGGTAGGTGGCCACACCGGGGAGCTGTTTTTT.

The chain joins TRBV7-9 to TRBJ1-6; possible D gene TRBD1, 6 bases. V lost 1 base to trimming and J lost 8 bases, with 9 bases between them. Germline V CDR1 and CDR2: SEHNR, FQNEAQ (reference sequence). This CDR3 is 14 amino acids long. The CDR3 reads CASSLGAGDSPLHF. CDR3 sequence (DNA): TGTGCCAGCAGCTTAGGGGCAGGGGATTCACCCCTCCACTTT.

By share of the sample, this clone is medium-sized. This chain connects TRBV7-2 to TRBJ2-7; maybe TRBD1 (7 bases). CDR1 and CDR2 (germline): SGHTA, FQGNSA. The CDR3 is 16 residues long. The V end was cut by 5 bases, the J end by 0 bases, with 17 bases between. In DNA form, the CDR3 reads TGTGCCAGCAGCCCCTTGGCAGGGGGGTACTCCTACGAGCAGTACTTC. Encoded protein: CASSPLAGGYSYEQYF. The variable domain in full, completed from reference TRBV7-2 and TRBJ2-7, reads GAGVSQSPSNKVTEKGKDVELRCDPISGHTALYWYRQSLGQGLEFLIYFQGNSAPDKSGLPSDRFSAERTGGSVSTLTIQRTQQEDSAVYLCASSPLAGGYSYEQYFGPGTRLTVT.

V and J are TRBV12-3 or TRBV12-4 and TRBJ1-1; possible D gene TRBD1, 5 bases. The CDR3 runs to 15 residues. V was clipped by 6 bases and J by 3 bases, with 17 bases between them. Written as DNA, the CDR3 is TGTGCCAGCAGCACCGGGACCGGGATGGACACTGAAGCTTTCTTT. Its translation: CASSTGTGMDTEAFF.

A note on this clone: One end of the junction fails to match germline, which may point to a read error. V gene TRBV27 combines with J gene TRBJ2-2; D unresolved. This CDR3 region has 14 residues. Looked up from germline, CDR1 is MNHEY and CDR2 is SMNVEV (reference sequence). This chain's CDR3 is CDSSLGANTGELFF. CDR3 coding DNA: TGTGACAGCAGTTTGGGTGCCAACACTGGGGAGCTGTTTTTT.

The V gene is TRBV11-3, the J gene TRBJ2-3; TRBD2 matches 10 bases. Germline V gives CDR1 SGHNT, CDR2 YENEEA. The CDR3 runs to 15 residues. The trim removed 5 bases at V and 1 base at J, leaving 3 bases unmatched. The CDR3 is CASSPSGSRTDTQYF. The CDR3, as DNA: TGTGCCAGCAGCCCTAGCGGGAGCCGCACAGATACGCAGTATTTT.

V and J are TRBV11-2 and TRBJ2-7; 8 positions match TRBD2. Trimming removed 11 bases from V and 4 bases from J; junction bases left unmatched: 10. The CDR3 spans 13 residues. Looked up from germline, CDR1 is SGHAT and CDR2 is FQNNGV. The CDR3 is CAEGRGAGYEQYF. In nucleotides, the CDR3 is TGTGCCGAGGGGCGGGGGGCCGGATACGAGCAGTACTTC.

The rearrangement uses TRBV20-1 and TRBJ2-1; 8 positions match TRBD2. The CDR3 sequence is 15 residues long. Germline V CDR1 and CDR2: DFQATT, SNEGSKA (reference sequence). V lost 3 bases, J lost 5 bases, and 9 bases stayed unmatched. CDR3 loop: CSASTRAGGNNEQFF. CDR3 DNA: TGCAGTGCTAGTACGCGCGCGGGGGGAAACAATGAGCAGTTCTTC.

The J gene is TRBJ1-1, the V gene TRBV18; a weak D match, TRBD1 (6 bases). V lost 0 bases and J lost 2, with 13 bases in between. The CDR3 is 16 residues long. From germline, CDR1 is KGHSH and CDR2 LQKENI. The CDR3 region has the DNA TGTGCCAGCTCACCACCAAGCAGGGGTAGCAACACTGAAGCTTTCTTT. It codes for CASSPPSRGSNTEAFF.

This clone was picked up a small number of times. The chain recombines TRBV4-2 with TRBJ1-6; tentative D call: TRBD1 (6 bases). CDR3 length: 20 amino acids. The V gene lost 0 bases and the J gene lost 5 bases, with 23 bases spanning the gap. The germline CDR1 and CDR2 sequences are LGHNA and YNFKEQ. The CDR3: CASSQDSVRGGPADNSPLHF. Here the CDR3 DNA reads TGTGCCAGCAGCCAAGATTCGGTTCGAGGGGGGCCGGCCGATAATTCACCCCTCCACTTT.

The rearrangement joins TRBV25-1 to TRBJ2-3, with TRBD2 identical over 9 bases. The CDR3 is 14 amino acids. Germline values: CDR1 MGHDK, CDR2 SYGVNS. The junction had 7 bases not matched to a gene; V was cut back by 6 bases and J by 6 bases. The CDR3 spells CASSLAGWLDTQYF. CDR3 in DNA: TGTGCCAGCAGCCTAGCGGGATGGTTGGATACGCAGTATTTT.